This paragraph reports one T cell receptor (beta chain). The donors were members of the validation cohort comprising 100 to 150 subjects, separate from the approximately 630-subject first cohort. The source of the sample is a study of cytomegalovirus exposure and HLA in healthy donors. Across the whole study: In a later analysis, it was reported that the approximately 110 validation repertoires had been produced on the same platform as the 700 or so repertoires belonging to the first cohort.

The CDR3 is 14 residues long. Losses at the gene ends were 1 base for V and 4 bases for J; bases not matched to a gene: 4. Germline V gene data show CDR1 as SGHAT and CDR2 as FQNNGV. Assay: immunoSEQ multiplex PCR; the TCRdb copy retains only in-frame clones and omits some. This sample carries about 360,000 clones, 75% to 90% of them seen once, and the ten largest clones take roughly 0.75%. The chain employs TRBV11-2 and TRBJ2-7; 7 bases are shared with TRBD2. The source of this sequence is a woman between 18 and 29 years old in good health and CMV-seronegative. The sequenced sample was PBMCs. CDR3 amino acids: CASSLAGGGYEQYF. In DNA, the CDR3 is TGTGCCAGCAGCTTAGCGGGAGGCGGGTACGAGCAGTACTTC.